Following are 29 T cell receptor beta chains from one sample sequenced in a study of blood T cell repertoires in COVID-19. Assay: immunoSEQ multiplex PCR; the TCRdb copy retains only in-frame clones and omits some. The sample carries roughly 70,000 clones, 70% to 90% recorded once. The sequenced sample consisted of peripheral blood. Every receptor here comes from a woman aged 80 or older with acute or convalescent COVID-19.

The rearrangement links TRBV6-5 to TRBJ1-6, with 7 bases aligning to TRBD1. CDR1 and CDR2 (germline): MNHEY, SVGAGI. The CDR3 is 14 amino acids. V shed 2 bases and J 10 bases; nucleotides not matched to a gene: 5. CDR3 nucleotide sequence: TGTGCCAGCAGTTACGATGGCAGGGGGTCACCCCTCCACTTT. Translated: CASSYDGRGSPLHF.

Here the CDR3 DNA reads TGTGCCAGCAGTGTGTATCCCCGCGTTAACTATGGCTACACCTTC. Translated: CASSVYPRVNYGYTF. The chain has TRBV2 and TRBJ1-2; D ambiguous. This CDR3 spans 15 amino acids. Deletions cut 4 bases from V and 1 base from J, with 13 bases between. In germline, CDR1 is SNHLY, CDR2 FYNNEI. Based on the CDR3 plus reference TRBV2 and TRBJ1-2, the full variable domain is EPEVTQTPSHQVTQMGQEVILRCVPISNHLYFYWYRQILGQKVEFLVSFYNNEISEKSEIFDDQFSVERPDGSNFTLKIRSTKLEDSAMYFCASSVYPRVNYGYTFGSGTRLTVV.

This chain joins TRBV28 and TRBJ2-7, with TRBD2 matching 8 bases. The J segment lost 7 bases and the V segment lost 3 bases, leaving 11 bases of the junction unmatched. The germline V gene has CDR1 MDHEN and CDR2 SYDVKM. The CDR3 is 15 amino acids. The CDR3 sequence is CASSFQLAAYDEQYF. CDR3 sequence (DNA): TGTGCCAGCAGTTTCCAACTAGCGGCTTATGATGAGCAGTACTTC.

The gene calls are TRBV19 and TRBJ2-6; 9 bases map to TRBD1. This CDR3 is built from 16 residues. The germline V gene has CDR1 LNHDA and CDR2 SQIVND (reference sequence). Trimming removed 4 bases from V and 0 bases from J; junction bases left unmatched: 1. This CDR3 is CASSTTGGSGANVLTF. In DNA, the CDR3 is TGTGCCAGTAGTACGACAGGGGGCTCTGGGGCCAACGTCCTGACTTTC.

The genes are TRBV27 and TRBJ1-6; unclear D gene. The CDR3 sequence is 15 residues long. V shed 7 bases and J shed 6 bases, with 16 bases lying between them. Germline assignment: CDR1 MNHEY and CDR2 SMNVEV (reference sequence). CDR3 coding DNA: TGTGCCAGCAAGGCGGCAGCACCCAGTAATTCACCCCTCCACTTT. It yields the protein CASKAAAPSNSPLHF.

V gene TRBV19 combines with J gene TRBJ2-3; 7 nucleotides align to TRBD1. CDR3 size: 15 residues. CDR1 is LNHDA and CDR2 is SQIVND in the germline V gene (reference sequence). J was trimmed by 2 bases and V by 3 bases; bases with no gene match: 5. The chain's CDR3 is CASSIPDRATDTQYF. The CDR3 nucleotides read TGTGCCAGTAGTATCCCAGACAGGGCCACAGATACGCAGTATTTT. The full variable domain, completed using reference TRBV19 and TRBJ2-3, is DGGITQSPKYLFRKEGQNVTLSCEQNLNHDAMYWYRQDPGQGLRLIYYSQIVNDFQKGDIAEGYSVSREKKESFPLTVTSAQKNPTAFYLCASSIPDRATDTQYFGPGTRLTVL.

This clone was detected only a few times. The chain couples TRBV18 to TRBJ1-5; D might be TRBD1 (6 bases). Germline CDR1 and CDR2: KGHSH and LQKENI. The germline V and J ends were trimmed by 2 bases and 7 bases, with 12 bases remaining between them. The CDR3 is 14 residues long. In DNA form, the CDR3 reads TGTGCCAGCTCACCAAAGGGGGATGAACAGCCCCAGCATTTT. Translation: CASSPKGDEQPQHF. The complete variable domain, with remaining parts taken from reference TRBV18 and TRBJ1-5, reads NAGVMQNPRHLVRRRGQEARLRCSPMKGHSHVYWYRQLPEEGLKFMVYLQKENIIDESGMPKERFSAEFPKEGPSILRIQQVVRGDSAAYFCASSPKGDEQPQHFGDGTRLSIL.

The chain recombines TRBV28 with TRBJ1-6; 7 nucleotides agree with TRBD1. CDR3 length: 16 amino acids. Germline CDR1 and CDR2: MDHEN and SYDVKM. V lost 5 bases and J lost 10; bases outside the gene matches: 14. The CDR3 is CASSPFGIGGDSPLHF. CDR3 DNA sequence: TGTGCCAGCAGTCCCTTTGGAATAGGGGGCGACTCACCCCTCCACTTT.

This chain uses TRBV9 with TRBJ2-3, with TRBD1 identical over 8 bases. CDR1 is SGDLS, CDR2 YYNGEE, per germline. With 0 bases clipped from V and 2 bases from J, the junction kept 8 bases outside the gene matches. The CDR3 has 17 amino acids. The CDR3: CASSVGRGQAYTDTQYF. The CDR3 DNA follows: TGTGCCAGCAGCGTAGGACGGGGACAGGCCTACACAGATACGCAGTATTTT.

This CDR3 reads CASSAGQGTYEQYF. CDR3 sequence (DNA): TGTGCCAGCAGCGCGGGACAGGGGACCTACGAGCAGTACTTC. The V and J genes are TRBV6-5 and TRBJ2-7, with 10 positions matching TRBD1. Germline CDR1 MNHEY, CDR2 SVGAGI. The CDR3 has 14 residues. Trimming removed 6 bases from V and 2 bases from J; junction bases left unmatched: 4.

The chain couples TRBV5-1 to TRBJ1-4; the D gene is possibly TRBD1 (6 bases). V shed 3 bases and J shed 8 bases, with 17 bases lying between them. Germline V CDR1 and CDR2: SGHRS, YFSETQ. The CDR3 covers 15 residues. CDR3 protein: CASSSSRAGEEKLFF. In DNA, the CDR3 is TGCGCCAGCAGCTCTTCGCGGGCAGGGGAAGAAAAACTGTTTTTT.

The V gene is TRBV7-3, the J gene TRBJ2-3; 11 nucleotides align to TRBD2. CDR3 length: 14 residues. Germline V gives CDR1 SGHTA, CDR2 FQGTGA. The V and J ends lost 5 bases and 4 bases, in that order; junction bases with no gene match: 2. In DNA, the CDR3 is TGTGCCAGCAGCCGGACTAGCGGGTCAGATACGCAGTATTTT. Translated: CASSRTSGSDTQYF.

J is TRBJ1-3 and V is TRBV4-2, with D perhaps TRBD1 (6 bases). Germline-derived CDR1 and CDR2 are LGHNA and YNFKEQ. Trimming removed 1 base from V and 3 bases from J, with 13 bases in between. The CDR3 contains 16 residues. As DNA, the CDR3 is TGTGCCAGCAGCCAAGTCCGGACAGCTCTTGGAAACACCATATATTTT. Encoded protein: CASSQVRTALGNTIYF.

The genes are TRBV4-1 and TRBJ1-5; D is possibly TRBD1 (6 bases). Germline values: CDR1 MGHRA, CDR2 YSYEKL. The CDR3 runs 16 residues. Trimming took off 1 base at V and 1 base at J, with 11 bases between the two ends. The CDR3 DNA reads TGCGCCAGCAGCCAAGTCCTAGGACAGAGCAATCAGCCCCAGCATTTT. It is translated as CASSQVLGQSNQPQHF.

This sequence joins TRBV7-9 and TRBJ1-5; 8 nucleotides agree with TRBD1. The germline gives CDR1 SEHNR, CDR2 FQNEAQ (reference sequence). This CDR3 comprises 15 residues. Trimming removed 5 bases from V and 3 bases from J; junction bases left unmatched: 6. The CDR3 coding sequence is TGTGCCAGCAGCCTCCGGACAGGGACCAATCAGCCCCAGCATTTT. This encodes CASSLRTGTNQPQHF.

The chain links TRBV7-2 to TRBJ2-7; 12 nucleotides match TRBD2. Germline V gene lookup returns CDR1 SGHTA and CDR2 FQGNSA. The CDR3 has 15 amino acids. Trimming at V came to 5 bases and at J to 3 bases, leaving 5 bases not matched to a gene. The CDR3 sequence: CASSVTSGGHYEQYF. DNA of the CDR3: TGTGCCAGCAGCGTTACTAGCGGGGGGCACTACGAGCAGTACTTC.

The chain joins TRBV20-1 to TRBJ2-1; D may be TRBD2 (5 bases). The CDR3 has 15 amino acids. V was shortened by 3 bases and J by 8 bases, with 20 bases between the two germline ends. Germline CDR1 and CDR2: DFQATT and SNEGSKA (reference sequence). Here the CDR3 reads CSASYGGISSHEQFF. CDR3 nucleotide sequence: TGCAGTGCTAGTTATGGAGGAATATCTTCCCATGAGCAGTTCTTC.

V and J are TRBV6-5 and TRBJ1-4; weak D call: TRBD1 (6 bases). The CDR3 is made up of 15 amino acids. Trimming cost V 3 bases and J 8 bases, with 16 bases left between them. The V gene's germline CDR1 is MNHEY and CDR2 SVGAGI. CDR3 residues: CASSYRGGVYEKLFF. CDR3 coding DNA: TGTGCCAGCAGTTATAGAGGGGGTGTTTACGAAAAACTGTTTTTT.

The rearrangement joins TRBV10-1 to TRBJ1-2; the D is unclear. Germline V gene lookup returns CDR1 WNHNN and CDR2 SYGVQD (reference sequence). CDR3 size: 9 residues. The V and J ends lost 8 bases and 7 bases respectively, with 5 bases between them. CDR3 sequence reads: CASRGGYTF. In nucleotides, the CDR3 is TGCGCCAGCCGGGGTGGCTACACCTTC.

Judged by abundance, this clone is large. The rearrangement links TRBV6-2 or TRBV6-3 to TRBJ2-7, with 10 bases lining up with TRBD2. Germline lookup yields CDR1 MNHEY and CDR2 SVGEGT. Trimming at V came to 5 bases and at J to 1 base, leaving 14 bases not matched to a gene. The CDR3 length is 18 residues. CDR3 region: CASSPPRGGLAASYEQYF. CDR3 DNA: TGTGCCAGCAGTCCCCCCCGGGGCGGACTAGCGGCTTCCTACGAGCAGTACTTC.

The CDR3 sequence is CASSRLGAGANTGELFF. CDR3 nucleotide sequence: TGCGCCAGCAGCCGACTTGGAGCGGGAGCGAACACCGGGGAGCTGTTTTTT. This chain links TRBV4-1 with TRBJ2-2; 8 nucleotides agree with TRBD2. CDR3 length: 17 amino acids. Germline V gene lookup returns CDR1 MGHRA and CDR2 YSYEKL. The trim removed 4 bases at V and 0 bases at J, leaving 7 bases unmatched.

A word on this clone: Its ends do not fully match the called genes, so a read error is possible. The chain couples TRBV3-1 (or the pseudogene TRBV3-2) to TRBJ2-7, with D possibly matching TRBD2 (5 bases). CDR1 LGHDT and CDR2 YNNKEL come from the germline V gene (reference sequence). This CDR3 is 13 amino acids long. The CDR3 region has the DNA TGTGCCAGCAGCCGAGGACTTACCTACGAGCAGCACTTC. Translating it yields CASSRGLTYEQHF.

V gene TRBV4-2 combines with J gene TRBJ2-7; D unresolved. The CDR3 spans 14 residues. The ends were cut back, 3 bases at V and 0 bases at J, with 9 bases in the middle. The germline V gene has CDR1 LGHNA and CDR2 YNFKEQ. The CDR3 coding sequence is TGTGCCAGCAGCCAGTTTCTAGGCTCCTACGAGCAGTACTTC. As protein: CASSQFLGSYEQYF.

The chain links TRBV5-4 to TRBJ2-2, with 9 bases fitting TRBD1. The CDR3 is 15 amino acids. The V gene's germline CDR1 is SGHNT and CDR2 YYREEE (reference sequence). V shed 2 bases and J 6 bases; nucleotides not matched to a gene: 5. The CDR3 DNA reads TGTGCCAGCAGCTTTACGACAGGGGGGTCCGGGGAGCTGTTTTTT. It yields the protein CASSFTTGGSGELFF. The whole variable domain, remainder taken from reference TRBV5-4 and TRBJ2-2, is ETGVTQSPTHLIKTRGQQVTLRCSSQSGHNTVSWYQQALGQGPQFIFQYYREEENGRGNFPPRFSGLQFPNYSSELNVNALELDDSALYLCASSFTTGGSGELFFGEGSRLTVL.

The gene calls are TRBV3-1 (or the pseudogene TRBV3-2) and TRBJ1-2, with D possibly TRBD1 on 6 matching bases. The CDR3 covers 16 residues. CDR1 is LGHDT, CDR2 YNNKEL, per germline (reference sequence). V lost 3 bases, J lost 6 bases, and 20 bases lay in between. In DNA form, the CDR3 reads TGTGCCAGCAGCCACCCCCCCCGCCAGGGGAGGGATGGCTACACCTTC. Amino acids: CASSHPPRQGRDGYTF.

The V and J genes are TRBV28 and TRBJ2-5, with 7 bases matching TRBD2. Germline trimming cut 6 bases from V and 2 bases from J; bases unmatched to any gene: 9. CDR1 and CDR2 (germline): MDHEN, SYDVKM. This CDR3 contains 15 residues. CDR3 protein: CASSILGGWQETQYF. DNA for the CDR3: TGTGCCAGCAGCATTTTGGGGGGGTGGCAAGAGACCCAGTACTTC.

The V and J genes are TRBV24-1 and TRBJ2-2; D possibly corresponds to TRBD1 (5 bases). In germline, CDR1 is KGHDR, CDR2 SFDVKD. The CDR3 sequence is 14 residues long. V lost 4 bases, J lost 5 bases, and 10 bases lay in between. CDR3 sequence reads: CATSDLRGTGELFF. For the CDR3, the DNA is TGTGCCACCAGTGACCTTAGGGGAACCGGGGAGCTGTTTTTT.

Written as DNA, the CDR3 is TGTGCCAGCAGAGATACCGGGACAGGCTATGGCTACACCTTC. Translated, it gives CASRDTGTGYGYTF. The chain uses TRBV27 and TRBJ1-2; 8 bases align to TRBD1. The J segment lost 4 bases and the V segment lost 6 bases, leaving 7 bases of the junction unmatched. There are 14 residues in the CDR3. Looked up from germline, CDR1 is MNHEY and CDR2 is SMNVEV (reference sequence).

The V gene is TRBV5-1, the J gene TRBJ1-4; 8 bases line up with TRBD1. From germline, CDR1 is SGHRS and CDR2 YFSETQ. V lost 0 bases and J lost 4; bases outside the gene matches: 5. The CDR3 loop spans 16 amino acids. The CDR3 spells CASSLGDRGGNEKLFF. In DNA, the CDR3 is TGCGCCAGCAGCTTGGGAGACAGGGGAGGTAATGAAAAACTGTTTTTT.